This entry concerns a single TCR beta chain. The libraries were made with immunoSEQ v3. Sequencing used immunoSEQ multiplex PCR; TCRdb keeps in-frame clones, though not all of them. The table records roughly 57,000 clones, more than 80% of them present only once. This entry belongs to a study of TIL therapy for anti-PD-1-resistant metastatic lung cancer. Time point reported: pre-treatment sample, taken before nivolumab and TIL therapy. V was trimmed by 5 bases and J by 0 bases, leaving 13 bases between them. Germline-derived CDR1 and CDR2 are MNHEY and SMNVEV (reference sequence). CDR3 length: 16 amino acids.

This clonotype was sampled from a person between 25 and 79 years old with non-small cell lung cancer. The chain employs TRBV27 and TRBJ1-4, with D tentatively TRBD1 (5 bases). The sample consisted of blood, taken at baseline. CDR3 coding DNA: TGTGCCAGCAGTGCTCGACAGTTTGCAACTAATGAAAAACTGTTTTTT. This sequence encodes CASSARQFATNEKLFF. Full variable domain (outside the CDR3, taken from reference TRBV27 and TRBJ1-4): EAQVTQNPRYLITVTGKKLTVTCSQNMNHEYMSWYRQDPGLGLRQIYYSMNVEVTDKGDVPEGYKVSRKEKRNFPLILESPSPNQTSLYFCASSARQFATNEKLFFGSGTQLSVL.